This T cell receptor beta chain was identified in a study of Tregs in tolerant kidney transplant recipients (dated by TCRdb to between 2019 and 2020). The study in broad terms: Before combined kidney and bone marrow transplantation, this study identified donor-specific regulatory T cells using TCRbeta sequencing and then followed those same cells after transplant. In a few healthy controls, several methods of expanding Tregs specific for an allogeneic donor were compared by TCRbeta repertoire sequencing. What the authors observed across the whole study: The study was constrained by small patient numbers, and validation of the findings is required in larger populations and under other immunosuppression protocols. Expanding Tregs with activated donor B cells appeared to identify the most biologically relevant and donor-specific TCRbeta repertoire. Although technical replication error seemed to be minimal, the question of biological reproducibility was not addressed directly.

Unstimulated Tregs (CD4+CD25+CD127-), CD4+ non-Tregs (CD4+CD25-), CD4 and CD8 cells were FACS-sorted from thawed PBMCs. Thawed PBMCs were rested overnight at 37 degrees C with around 200 IU/ml IL-2 before Treg sorting. Blood from healthy controls was obtained either as purchased buffy coats or from healthy volunteers. Healthy control blood was processed to PBMCs with a Ficoll density gradient and then cryopreserved, whereas patient PBMCs were collected both before and after transplant. For this clone: Its recognized antigen is unknown. There are no base qualities to consult, and no much larger clone falls within one base.

For TCRbeta CDR3 sequencing, genomic DNA from the sorted cells was extracted using the QIAGEN DNeasy Blood and Tissue Kit. Through immunoSEQ, high-throughput TCRbeta CDR3 sequencing was done commercially, including PCR amplification with internal controls and bias correction. On the authors' methods: Unique productive TCRbeta sequences were defined by CDR3 nucleotide sequence where primers matched, otherwise by CDR3 amino acid sequence with Vbeta and Jbeta genes. To correct sorting error, sequences shared between sorted populations at a frequency ratio of 2:1 or less were removed; the rest were assigned to the higher population. Sequences were defined as donor-reactive when expanded at least 5-fold in CFSE-low cells versus unstimulated cells and present at a frequency of at least 0.01% in CFSE-low cells. Jensen-Shannon divergence calculated on the top 100 TCRbeta sequences ranked by frequency was used to measure repertoire divergence. When a sample had multiple sequencing runs, each run was corrected for sorting error separately and the runs were then pooled. This is the immuneACCESS table as TCRdb keeps it, with only in-frame sequences that have V and J called. A part of the clones is gone; compared with another copy, unresolved V genes explain less than half, and the rest is unexplained. The D gene and trimming were derived from the DNA, and the V and J assignments and clone size from that table. Recorded for this sample are fewer than 20,000 clones; 80% to 90% of them occurred a single time. In total, the top ten clones hold almost 2.5% of the sample.

This TCR derives from a human donor in good health. The specimen was Tregs from blood.

The CDR3 protein sequence reads: CASSAGGGGNQPQHF. The DNA reads TGTGCCAGCAGTGCAGGGGGCGGGGGGAATCAGCCCCAGCATTTT. The chain is assembled from TRBV6-1 and TRBJ1-5; TRBD1 fits 8 bases in the junction. Including cysteine and phenylalanine, the CDR3 has 15 amino acids. Only the CDR3 DNA stays, 45 bases, in frame from base 1. CDR1 and CDR2 (MNHNS, SASEGT) derive from the germline V gene. At the junction V is shortened by 4 bases and J by 4 bases; bases outside the gene matches: 6.